The sequence of this T cell receptor (beta chain) was determined in a study of T cell responses to AZD1222 COVID-19 vaccine. Study-level findings and limits: Baseline testing showed seropositivity in only a handful of AZD1222 recipients. Spike-specific TCR breadth and depth rose after two AZD1222 doses. Repertoire samples came only from after the peak T cell response. White British people made up most donors, females outnumbered males, and clonal diversity was possibly underestimated.

The CDR3 runs 19 residues. The V gene's germline CDR1 is MDHEN and CDR2 SYDVKM. V lost 6 bases to trimming and J lost 0 bases; unmatched junction nucleotides: 15. Profiling relied on immunoSEQ multiplex PCR, and the TCRdb table lists in-frame clones only, not all of them. The table lists 75,000 to 100,000 clones, roughly 81% of them singletons. Concerning this clone itself: The antigen remains undetermined.

The chain employs TRBV28 and TRBJ1-5, with TRBD1 identical over 9 bases. This clonotype was obtained from an adult in good health. Sequenced here: peripheral blood, sampled on day 0 of AZD1222 vaccination. The CDR3 loop reads CASRSESGTGTYSNQPQHF. DNA of the CDR3: TGTGCCAGCAGATCCGAGAGCGGGACAGGGACCTATAGCAATCAGCCCCAGCATTTT.